This T cell receptor beta chain was captured in a study of T cells after posttransplantation cyclophosphamide. With 2 bases removed from V and 5 bases from J, the gap between germline ends came to 21 bases. CDR1 and CDR2 from the germline V gene are MNHNS and SASEGT. The CDR3 totals 17 residues. Sequencing was performed with immunoSEQ multiplex PCR; in TCRdb, only in-frame clones are kept and a portion is missing. The data hold tens of thousands of clones, with about 86% observed a single time. The sequencing sample was made of PBMCs. V is TRBV6-1 and J is TRBJ1-2; the D is unclear. The clonotype comes from a man in his thirties or forties with a blood cancer, CMV-positive, and with a related stem cell donor. DNA of the CDR3: TGTGCCAGCAGTGAATATATGGCAGAAACCCAACCTTATGGCTACACCTTC. Residues: CASSEYMAETQPYGYTF.